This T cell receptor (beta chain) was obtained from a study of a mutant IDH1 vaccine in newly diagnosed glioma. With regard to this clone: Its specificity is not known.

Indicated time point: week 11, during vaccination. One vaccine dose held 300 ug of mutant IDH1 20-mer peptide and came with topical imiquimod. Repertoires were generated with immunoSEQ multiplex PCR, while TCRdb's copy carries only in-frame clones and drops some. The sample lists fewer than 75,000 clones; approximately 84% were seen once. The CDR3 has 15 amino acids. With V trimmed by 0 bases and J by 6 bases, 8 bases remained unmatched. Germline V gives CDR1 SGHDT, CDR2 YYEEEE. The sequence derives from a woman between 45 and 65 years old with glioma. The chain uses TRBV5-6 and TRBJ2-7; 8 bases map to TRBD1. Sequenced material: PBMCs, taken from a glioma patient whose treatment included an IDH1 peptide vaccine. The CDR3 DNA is TGTGCCAGCAGCTTGGAAGGACAGGGTTTTGTCGAGCAGTACTTC. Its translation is CASSLEGQGFVEQYF.